This TCR beta chain emerged from a study of blood T cell repertoires in COVID-19. Study at large: PBMCs, B-cell-depleted T cells, or T cells provided the cDNA or gDNA that made up the material.

Using immunoSEQ multiplex PCR, the repertoire was profiled, and TCRdb retains in-frame clones only, with some absent. The data show under 95,000 clones, around four fifths seen once. The CDR3 has 14 residues. V lost 5 bases, J lost 2 bases, and 8 bases lay in between. Germline CDR1 reads SGHRS; CDR2 reads YFSETQ. This clone was observed once. The sequenced sample was peripheral blood. This sequence originates from a woman aged 70 to 79 with acute or convalescent COVID-19. V gene TRBV5-1 combines with J gene TRBJ2-6; no clear D. CDR3 nucleotides: TGCGCCAGCAGAGGAAGCGCTGGGGCCAACGTCCTGACTTTC. Translating it yields CASRGSAGANVLTF.